One sample yielded the 11 T cell receptor beta chains listed below, sequenced in a study of shared clonotypes between healthy human individuals. This table comes from immunoSEQ multiplex PCR, and its TCRdb copy is limited to in-frame clones, with some not included. The sample contains more than 150,000 clones, 85% to 95% of which appear only once. Input material: naive CD4+ T cells sorted from blood. As for subset: CD45RA+ positively selected. The receptors here all came from a young woman in good health.

The chain combines TRBV18 with TRBJ2-5; D is ambiguous. The CDR3 runs to 14 residues. The germline CDR1 and CDR2 sequences are KGHSH and LQKENI. V was trimmed by 5 bases and J by 0 bases, leaving 10 bases between them. The CDR3 is CASSIRSYQETQYF. The CDR3 coding sequence is TGTGCCAGCTCAATACGGTCGTACCAAGAGACCCAGTACTTC.

The V and J genes are TRBV28 and TRBJ1-1, with a tentative D call TRBD1 (5 bases). Germline V gene data show CDR1 as MDHEN and CDR2 as SYDVKM. This CDR3 has 14 residues. V was pared by 4 bases and J by 7 bases, with 16 bases between. The CDR3: CASSSPGPDVEAFF. In nucleotides, the CDR3 is TGTGCCAGCAGTTCGCCGGGACCCGACGTTGAAGCTTTCTTT.

The chain carries TRBV5-1 and TRBJ2-7; D unresolved. Trimming pared 3 bases from V and 3 bases from J, leaving 4 bases between. Germline loops: CDR1 SGHRS, CDR2 YFSETQ. This CDR3 is 11 amino acids long. CDR3 nucleotides: TGCGCCAGCAGCTCAAACTACGAGCAGTACTTC. Its protein product is CASSSNYEQYF.

This chain uses TRBV4-1 with TRBJ1-5; the match to TRBD1 covers 7 bases. Germline V gene lookup returns CDR1 MGHRA and CDR2 YSYEKL. V lost 5 bases and J lost 0; bases outside the gene matches: 4. CDR3 length: 15 amino acids. The CDR3 bases are TGCGCCAGCAGCTTGGGACAGATTAGCAATCAGCCCCAGCATTTT. Protein: CASSLGQISNQPQHF.

V and J are TRBV27 and TRBJ2-5; D unresolved. Germline V gene lookup returns CDR1 MNHEY and CDR2 SMNVEV (reference sequence). CDR3 length: 14 amino acids. V lost 2 bases and J lost 1, with 8 bases in between. The CDR3 nucleotides are TGTGCCAGCAGTTTAGACCGCCTCCAAGAGACCCAGTACTTC. This encodes CASSLDRLQETQYF.

This rearrangement joins TRBV4-1 to TRBJ2-7, with 14 bases identical to TRBD2. Trimming cost V 4 bases and J 5 bases; bases outside gene matches: 4. Germline-derived CDR1 and CDR2 are MGHRA and YSYEKL. CDR3 length: 15 amino acids. CDR3 in DNA: TGCGCCAGCAGCCGGGGACTAGCGGGAGTCAACGAGCAGTACTTC. This sequence encodes CASSRGLAGVNEQYF.

This chain connects TRBV9 to TRBJ2-5; TRBD2 matches at 7 bases. The J call may not be correct, given that the DNA end is closer to TRBJ2-7. The CDR3 totals 14 residues. CDR1 is SGDLS and CDR2 is YYNGEE in the germline V gene. CDR3 coding DNA: TGTGCCAGCAGCTTCGGGACTACCTTGTACGAGCAGTACTTC. This translates into CASSFGTTLYEQYF.

Only one count was recorded for this clone. The rearrangement uses TRBV4-1 and TRBJ2-5; D remains ambiguous. The J call may be wrong; the DNA end is better matched by TRBJ2-7. Germline lookup yields CDR1 MGHRA and CDR2 YSYEKL. The CDR3 consists of 15 residues. The CDR3 loop reads CASSQYLLPSYEQYF. The CDR3 region has the DNA TGCGCCAGCAGCCAGTACTTACTACCATCCTACGAGCAGTACTTC.

This chain connects TRBV7-2 to TRBJ1-5, with D tentatively TRBD1 (5 bases). This CDR3 spans 14 amino acids. The germline gives CDR1 SGHTA, CDR2 FQGNSA. Trimming cost V 1 base and J 7 bases, with 11 bases left between them. As DNA, the CDR3 is TGTGCCAGCAGCTTAGTGGGGGGATCACAGCCCCAGCATTTT. It yields the protein CASSLVGGSQPQHF.

The V gene is TRBV30, the J gene TRBJ1-2, with TRBD1 matching over 7 bases. Germline V gene data show CDR1 as GTSNPN and CDR2 as SVGIG (reference sequence). V shed 3 bases and J 4 bases; nucleotides not matched to a gene: 5. This CDR3 has 13 amino acids. In DNA form, the CDR3 reads TGTGCCTGGAGCTTTACAGGGGCCTATGGCTACACCTTC. Its protein is CAWSFTGAYGYTF.

V usage is TRBV10-1 and J usage is TRBJ1-1; 7 positions match TRBD1. The CDR3 loop spans 15 amino acids. From germline, CDR1 is WNHNN and CDR2 SYGVQD (reference sequence). With 6 bases clipped from V and 2 bases from J, the junction kept 9 bases outside the gene matches. CDR3 sequence: CASSENRGLNTEAFF. The DNA for the CDR3 is TGCGCCAGCAGCGAGAACAGGGGTCTTAACACTGAAGCTTTCTTT.